What follows is one T cell receptor beta chain and its context. Its antigen is as yet unknown. V was pared by 5 bases and J by 4 bases, with 17 bases between. Germline-derived CDR1 and CDR2 are SEHNR and FQNEAQ (reference sequence). This CDR3 comprises 15 residues. This sample is part of a study of T cell responses to AZD1222 COVID-19 vaccine. General study findings and limits: Seropositive at baseline were only 5 or 6 AZD1222 recipients. Without day 14 samples, only post-peak T cell repertoires were studied. It should be noted that donors were predominantly white British and more often female, and clonal diversity was possibly underestimated.

Sequencing was performed with immunoSEQ multiplex PCR; in TCRdb, only in-frame clones are kept and a portion is missing. The sample includes 140,000 to 150,000 clones, about 91% of them seen just once. Material: peripheral blood, obtained on day 0 of AZD1222 vaccination. V usage is TRBV7-9 and J usage is TRBJ1-1, with a tentative D call TRBD1 (5 bases). The origin of this receptor is an adult in good health. The CDR3 coding sequence is TGTGCCAGCAGCCCCGGTATAGGTGGGGGCACTGAAGCTTTCTTT. This gives the protein CASSPGIGGGTEAFF.